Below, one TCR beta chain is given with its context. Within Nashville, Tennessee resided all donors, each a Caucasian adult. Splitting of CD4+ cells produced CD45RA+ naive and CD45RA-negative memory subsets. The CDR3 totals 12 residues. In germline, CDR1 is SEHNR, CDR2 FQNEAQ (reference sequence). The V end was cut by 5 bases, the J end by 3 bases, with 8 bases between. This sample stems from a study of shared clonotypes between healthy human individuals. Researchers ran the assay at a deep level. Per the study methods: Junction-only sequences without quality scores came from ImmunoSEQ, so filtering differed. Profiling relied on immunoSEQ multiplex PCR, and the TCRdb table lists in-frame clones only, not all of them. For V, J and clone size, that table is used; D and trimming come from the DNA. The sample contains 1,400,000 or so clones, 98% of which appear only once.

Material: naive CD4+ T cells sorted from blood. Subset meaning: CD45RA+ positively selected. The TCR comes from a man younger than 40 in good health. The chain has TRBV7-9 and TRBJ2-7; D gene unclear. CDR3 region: CASSPDFYEQYF. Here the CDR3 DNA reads TGTGCCAGCAGCCCCGACTTCTACGAGCAGTACTTC.